This TCR beta chain was documented in a study of CD8 T cells in ankylosing spondylitis. Points on this clonotype: Antigen specificity is unknown.

CDR3 length equals 15 residues. Germline-derived CDR1 and CDR2 are MNHEY and SVGEGT. Trimming stripped 6 bases from V and 0 bases from J, with 14 bases between. Libraries for TCR beta were made by quantitative 5'-RACE with molecular barcodes. TCRdb ran MiXCR on the 5' RACE reads and lists one entry per CDR3 protein. This table holds 150,000 to 200,000 distinct CDR3 sequences, 11% found once. Whole-study findings and limits: With a CD8+ phenotype, disease-linked clones were relatively rare in peripheral blood. A motif in TCR beta, a set of under ten highly homologous variants, appeared characteristic of ankylosing spondylitis blood.

The clonotype comes from a male donor with ankylosing spondylitis or in good health (not recorded which). Sequenced: blood, either unsorted or a sorted T cell fraction (not recorded which). This chain joins TRBV6-2 or TRBV6-3 and TRBJ1-1; D unresolved. CDR3 coding DNA: TGTGCCAGCAGGCGGACGGGTAAGATGAACACTGAAGCTTTCTTT. It codes for CASRRTGKMNTEAFF.